Below, one T cell receptor (beta chain) is given with its context. Its matching antigen is unknown. The source of the sample is a study of CD8+ T cells in alopecia areata. Study overall: Twice a day, 5 to 10 mg of oral tofacitinib was administered to treated patients.

Study results and limitations: Lesional scalp, especially alopecia totalis/universalis, showed higher clonality than normal scalp. Normal-skin resident alphabeta T cells also appear among scalp sample sequences.

Both peripheral blood and punch biopsies of lesional scalp skin were obtained from patients who had alopecia areata. cDNA serving as the sequencing template came from extracted, reverse transcribed RNA. Sequencing used immunoSEQ multiplex PCR; TCRdb keeps in-frame clones, though not all of them. This table has roughly 140,000 clones, around half appearing once. The CDR3 runs 12 residues. Trimming stripped 1 base from V and 5 bases from J, with 6 bases between. From germline, CDR1 is SGHAT and CDR2 FQNNGV. The TCR sequence derives from a human donor with alopecia areata. The source material was CD8+ T cells sorted from blood, sampled at week 0. The rearrangement joins TRBV11-2 to TRBJ2-7; the D is unclear. As DNA, the CDR3 is TGTGCCAGCAGCTTAGGTCCCCACGAGCAGTACTTC. This translates into CASSLGPHEQYF.